These 6 T cell receptor beta chains were all obtained from the same sample, sequenced in a study of T cell clonality in common variable immunodeficiency. Sequenced by immunoSEQ multiplex PCR; TCRdb stores in-frame clones only, minus some. The table lists roughly 30,000 clones, with no singletons. The sequenced material came from peripheral blood mononuclear cells. All receptors derive from a person aged 18 to 70 in good health.

A remark on this clone: From the germline J gene comes the end of the CDR3, since the read stops 3 residues before it. V and J are TRBV7-9 and TRBJ1-6, with D hard to call. Trimming shortened V by 6 bases and J by 5 bases, and 8 bases separated the two germline ends. CDR1 is SEHNR, CDR2 FQNEAQ, per germline (reference sequence). The CDR3 contains 13 residues. The CDR3 is CASRQSNNSPLHF. Incomplete CDR3 DNA: TGTGCCAGCAGACAGAGCAATAATTCACCC.

This clone came up many times. The read halts 3 residues ahead of the CDR3 end, with the missing end drawn from the germline J gene. V is TRBV6-1 and J is TRBJ1-2, with TRBD1 as a possible D gene (6 bases). The CDR3 runs to 13 residues. The V end lost 2 bases, the J end lost 4 bases, and 8 bases lay between the germline ends. Germline assignment: CDR1 MNHNS and CDR2 SASEGT. This CDR3 is CASSERDTYGYTF. The sequenced part of the CDR3 DNA is TGTGCCAGCAGTGAAAGGGACACCTATGGC.

This clone was seen a handful of times. With the read ending 3 residues before the CDR3 end, the germline J gene is used to fill in that end. The chain links TRBV5-1 to TRBJ2-3; 7 nucleotides agree with TRBD2. Germline lookup yields CDR1 SGHRS and CDR2 YFSETQ. The CDR3 totals 15 residues. Incomplete CDR3 DNA: TGCGCCAGCAGCTTGGGCGTAGCGGGCCGAGAGACG. Translation: CASSLGVAGRET. The whole CDR3 sequence is CASSLGVAGRETQYF.

With regard to this clone: At one of its ends the junction is not consistent with the germline gene, which may arise from a read error. The CDR3 end lies 3 residues beyond the end of the read and is filled in from the germline J gene. V and J are TRBV2 and TRBJ1-1; D remains unclear. Germline V gene lookup returns CDR1 SNHLY and CDR2 FYNNEI. The CDR3 has 15 amino acids. The chain's CDR3 is CASSPRGTENTKAFF. The sequenced CDR3 bases are TGTGCCAGCAGCCCAAGAGGAACCGAGAACACTAAA.

This clone was found many times. The read gets to within 3 residues of the CDR3 end, and the germline J gene fills in the rest. The J gene is TRBJ2-3, the V gene TRBV20-1; 12 bases line up with TRBD2. CDR3 size: 16 residues. V lost 5 bases and J lost 4; bases outside the gene matches: 10. CDR1 is DFQATT and CDR2 is SNEGSKA in the germline V gene (reference sequence). The CDR3 DNA, read in part, is TGCAGTGCTTTTCCTGCGACTAGCGGGAGCCCAGATACG. Protein: CSAFPATSGSPDT. From start to end, the CDR3 is CSAFPATSGSPDTQYF.

Worth noting for this clone: Read sequence stops 3 residues before the CDR3 end, and the germline J gene provides the missing end. The rearrangement joins TRBV5-1 to TRBJ1-1; 7 nucleotides agree with TRBD1. CDR1 is SGHRS, CDR2 YFSETQ, per germline. Trimming took 2 bases from V and 3 from J; bases not matched to a gene: 7. This CDR3 has 15 residues. Partial CDR3 DNA: TGCGCCAGCAGCTTTTCCGGGACAGAGCACACTGAA. Amino acids: CASSFSGTEHTE. The entire CDR3 protein is CASSFSGTEHTEAFF.